The following is a TCR beta chain sequence with its context. Its antigen is still unknown. Germline CDR1 and CDR2: SQVTM and ANQGSEA. The trim removed 4 bases at V and 7 bases at J, leaving 6 bases unmatched. This CDR3 has 13 residues. TCRdb's table, derived via immunoSEQ multiplex PCR, lists solely in-frame clones and lacks some. The sample contains around 150,000 clones, approximately 86% of which appear only once. These data are taken from a study of cytomegalovirus exposure and HLA in healthy donors. Findings and caveats of the study: Cytomegalovirus-associated status was assigned to around 160 TCR beta chains. It was found in a later analysis that first-cohort TCR clusters tended to co-occur in the 100 to 150 validation repertoires. Among the CMV-associated chains, a few were confirmed in vitro as specific for CMV antigens.

These donors were members of the roughly 120-subject validation cohort, a group separate from the roughly 670-subject first cohort. The TCR originated in a woman aged 18-29 years in good health and CMV-seronegative. The chain joins TRBV29-1 to TRBJ2-1; 8 bases map to TRBD2. Sequencing used PBMCs. The CDR3: CSVVTSGLNEQFF. CDR3 bases: TGCAGCGTTGTTACTAGCGGATTGAATGAGCAGTTCTTC.